This T cell receptor beta chain comes out of a study of shared clonotypes between healthy human individuals. Study-wide points: Naive CD4 clonotypes overlapped across several donors at about 5%. Since donors were few, the genetic and exposure-history diversity represented was limited. On the whole, naive subsets had larger estimated richness than memory subsets had.

A word on this clone: Its antigen is as yet unknown.

Looked up from germline, CDR1 is SGHTA and CDR2 is FQGNSA. The CDR3 is made up of 15 amino acids. V lost 1 base, J lost 5 bases, and 15 bases lay in between. Terminally differentiated effector memory CD45RA+ cells were excluded by CCR7 positive selection of CD45RO-negative cells. HIV-negative, healthy adults without recent acute infections or vaccinations were the donors. Repertoires were generated with immunoSEQ multiplex PCR, while TCRdb's copy carries only in-frame clones and drops some. The table lists over 2,000,000 clones, roughly 95% of them singletons. The source material was naive CD8+ T cells from PBMCs. The receptor was isolated from a man younger than 30 in good health. Some clones in this sample may be carry-over from other donors' samples. This chain joins TRBV7-2 and TRBJ2-7, with D perhaps TRBD2 (6 bases). As DNA, the CDR3 is TGTGCCAGCAGCTTAGTGCCTAGCGCGTCTAACGAGCAGTACTTC. This sequence encodes CASSLVPSASNEQYF.